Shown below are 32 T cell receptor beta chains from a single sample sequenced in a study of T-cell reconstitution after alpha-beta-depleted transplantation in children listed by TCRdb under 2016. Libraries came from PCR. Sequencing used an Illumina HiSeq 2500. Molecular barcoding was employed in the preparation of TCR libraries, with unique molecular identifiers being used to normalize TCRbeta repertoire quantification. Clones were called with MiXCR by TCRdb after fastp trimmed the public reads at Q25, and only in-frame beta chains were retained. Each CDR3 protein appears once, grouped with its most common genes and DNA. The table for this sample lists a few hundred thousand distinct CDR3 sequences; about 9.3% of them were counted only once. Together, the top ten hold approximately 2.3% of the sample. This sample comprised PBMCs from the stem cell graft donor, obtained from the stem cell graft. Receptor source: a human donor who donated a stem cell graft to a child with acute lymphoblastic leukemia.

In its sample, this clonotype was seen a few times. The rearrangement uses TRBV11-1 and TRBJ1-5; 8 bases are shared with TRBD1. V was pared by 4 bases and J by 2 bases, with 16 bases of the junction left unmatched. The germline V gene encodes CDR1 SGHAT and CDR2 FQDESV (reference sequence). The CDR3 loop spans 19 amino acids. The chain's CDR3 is CASSSSAPGQVTGNQPQHF. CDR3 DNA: TGTGCCAGCAGCTCGTCGGCCCCGGGACAGGTAACGGGCAATCAGCCCCAGCATTTT.

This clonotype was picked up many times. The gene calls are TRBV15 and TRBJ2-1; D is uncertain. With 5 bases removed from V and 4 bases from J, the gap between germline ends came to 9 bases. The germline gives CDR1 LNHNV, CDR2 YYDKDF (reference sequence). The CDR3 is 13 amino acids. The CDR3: CATSSAAYNEQFF. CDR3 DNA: TGTGCCACCAGCTCGGCGGCATACAATGAGCAGTTCTTC.

The CDR3 sequence: CASSPGLAGTEQYF. DNA of the CDR3: TGTGCCAGCAGCCCCGGACTAGCGGGAACCGAGCAGTACTTC. The chain uses TRBV7-2 and TRBJ2-7; TRBD2 matches at 12 bases. From germline, CDR1 is SGHTA and CDR2 FQGNSA. Trimming cost V 5 bases and J 6 bases; bases outside gene matches: 5. The CDR3 sequence is 14 residues long.

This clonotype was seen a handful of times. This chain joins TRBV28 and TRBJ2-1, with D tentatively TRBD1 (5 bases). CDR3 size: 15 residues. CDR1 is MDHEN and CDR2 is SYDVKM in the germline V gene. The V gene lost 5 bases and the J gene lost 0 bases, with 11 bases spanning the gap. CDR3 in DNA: TGTGCCAGCAGTCTAAGACAGATCTCCTACAATGAGCAGTTCTTC. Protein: CASSLRQISYNEQFF.

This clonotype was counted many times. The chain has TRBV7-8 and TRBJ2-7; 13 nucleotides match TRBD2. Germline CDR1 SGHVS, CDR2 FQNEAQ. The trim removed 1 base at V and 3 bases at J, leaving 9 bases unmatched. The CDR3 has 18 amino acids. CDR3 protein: CASSLGTSGREYVYEQYF. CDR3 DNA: TGTGCCAGCAGCTTAGGCACTAGCGGGAGGGAGTATGTCTACGAGCAGTACTTC.

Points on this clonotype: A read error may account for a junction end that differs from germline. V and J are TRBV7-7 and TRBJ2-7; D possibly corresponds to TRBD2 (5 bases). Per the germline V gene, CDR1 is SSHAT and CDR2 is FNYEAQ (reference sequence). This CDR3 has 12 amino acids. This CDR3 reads CASSLAHGEQYF. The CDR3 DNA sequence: TGTGCTAGCAGCTTAGCGCATGGTGAGCAGTACTTC.

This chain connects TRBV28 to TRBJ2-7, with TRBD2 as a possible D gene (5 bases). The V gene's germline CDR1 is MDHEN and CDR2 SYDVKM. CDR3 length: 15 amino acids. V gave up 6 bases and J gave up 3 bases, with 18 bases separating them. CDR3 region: CASRLATGYHYEQYF. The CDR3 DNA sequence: TGTGCCAGCAGGCTAGCTACGGGGTATCACTACGAGCAGTACTTC.

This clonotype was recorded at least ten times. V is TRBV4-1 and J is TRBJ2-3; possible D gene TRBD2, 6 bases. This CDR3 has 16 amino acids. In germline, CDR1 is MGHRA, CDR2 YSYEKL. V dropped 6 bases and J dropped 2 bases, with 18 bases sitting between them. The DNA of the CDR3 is TGCGCCAGCAGGAAGCCCGGGACGGGACTCACAGATACGCAGTATTTT. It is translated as CASRKPGTGLTDTQYF.

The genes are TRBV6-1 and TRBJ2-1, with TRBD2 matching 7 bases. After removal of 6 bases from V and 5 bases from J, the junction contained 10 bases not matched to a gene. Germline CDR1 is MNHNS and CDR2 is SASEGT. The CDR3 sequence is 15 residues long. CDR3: CASRLAASPHNEQFF. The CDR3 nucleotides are TGTGCCAGCAGGCTAGCGGCTTCCCCCCACAATGAGCAGTTCTTC.

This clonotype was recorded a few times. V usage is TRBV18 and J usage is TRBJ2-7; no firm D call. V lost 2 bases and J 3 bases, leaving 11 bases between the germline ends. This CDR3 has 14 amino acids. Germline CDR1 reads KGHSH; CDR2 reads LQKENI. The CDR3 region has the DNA TGTGCCAGCTCACCAGGCGCGGCCCACTACGAGCAGTACTTC. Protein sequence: CASSPGAAHYEQYF. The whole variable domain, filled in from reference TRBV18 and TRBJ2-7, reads NAGVMQNPRHLVRRRGQEARLRCSPMKGHSHVYWYRQLPEEGLKFMVYLQKENIIDESGMPKERFSAEFPKEGPSILRIQQVVRGDSAAYFCASSPGAAHYEQYFGPGTRLTVT.

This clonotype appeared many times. CDR3 nucleotides: TGTGCCAGCAGCGAACACATGAACACTGAAGCTTTCTTT. Protein product: CASSEHMNTEAFF. The V and J genes are TRBV9 and TRBJ1-1; D is unclear. The germline V gene has CDR1 SGDLS and CDR2 YYNGEE. The V end was cut by 3 bases, the J end by 0 bases, with 6 bases between. This CDR3 is built from 13 residues.

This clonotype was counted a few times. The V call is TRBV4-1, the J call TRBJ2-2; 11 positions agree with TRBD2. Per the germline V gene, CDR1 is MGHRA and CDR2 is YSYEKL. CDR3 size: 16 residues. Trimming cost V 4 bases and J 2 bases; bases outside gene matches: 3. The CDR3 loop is CASSLGTSGNTGELFF. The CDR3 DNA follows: TGCGCCAGCAGCCTAGGGACTAGCGGCAACACCGGGGAGCTGTTTTTT.

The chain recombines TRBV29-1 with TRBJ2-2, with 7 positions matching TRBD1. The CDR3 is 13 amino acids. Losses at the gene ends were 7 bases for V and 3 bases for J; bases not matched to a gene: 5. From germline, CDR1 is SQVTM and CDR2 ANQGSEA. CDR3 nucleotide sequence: TGCAGCGGGGGGACAGTTTACACCGGGGAGCTGTTTTTT. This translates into CSGGTVYTGELFF.

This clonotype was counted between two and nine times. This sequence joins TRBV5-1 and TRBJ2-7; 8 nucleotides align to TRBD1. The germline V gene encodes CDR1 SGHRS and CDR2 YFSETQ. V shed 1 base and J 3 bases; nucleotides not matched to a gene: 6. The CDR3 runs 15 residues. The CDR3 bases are TGCGCCAGCAGCTTGCTACAGGGGGTTTTCTACGAGCAGTACTTC. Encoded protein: CASSLLQGVFYEQYF.

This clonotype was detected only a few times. The CDR3 here is CASSFPGDSLVRNEQFF. The DNA of the CDR3 is TGTGCCAGCAGCTTCCCTGGGGACAGTTTGGTCAGGAATGAGCAGTTCTTC. The rearrangement links TRBV7-8 to TRBJ2-1; 7 bases fit TRBD1. There are 17 residues in the CDR3. J was trimmed by 7 bases and V by 3 bases; bases with no gene match: 15. CDR1 SGHVS and CDR2 FQNEAQ come from the germline V gene.

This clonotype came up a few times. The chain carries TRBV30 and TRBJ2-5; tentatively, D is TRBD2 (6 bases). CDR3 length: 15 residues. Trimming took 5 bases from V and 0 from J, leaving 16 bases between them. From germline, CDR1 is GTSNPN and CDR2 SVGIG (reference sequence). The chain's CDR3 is CAWGGNSGDQETQYF. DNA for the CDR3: TGTGCCTGGGGAGGTAATAGCGGAGACCAAGAGACCCAGTACTTC.

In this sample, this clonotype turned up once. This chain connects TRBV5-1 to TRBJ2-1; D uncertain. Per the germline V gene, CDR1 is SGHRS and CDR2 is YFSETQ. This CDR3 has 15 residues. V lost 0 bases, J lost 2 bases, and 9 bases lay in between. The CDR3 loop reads CASSLEVQPYNEQFF. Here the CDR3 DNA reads TGCGCCAGCAGCTTGGAAGTACAGCCCTACAATGAGCAGTTCTTC.

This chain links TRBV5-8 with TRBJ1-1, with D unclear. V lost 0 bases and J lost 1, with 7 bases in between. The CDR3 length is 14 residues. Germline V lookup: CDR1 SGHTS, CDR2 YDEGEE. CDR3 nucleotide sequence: TGTGCCAGCAGCTTGGTAGGCGAGAACACTGAAGCTTTCTTT. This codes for CASSLVGENTEAFF. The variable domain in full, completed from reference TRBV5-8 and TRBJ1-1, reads EAGVTQSPTHLIKTRGQQATLRCSPISGHTSVYWYQQALGLGLQFLLWYDEGEERNRGNFPPRFSGRQFPNYSSELNVNALELEDSALYLCASSLVGENTEAFFGQGTRLTVV.

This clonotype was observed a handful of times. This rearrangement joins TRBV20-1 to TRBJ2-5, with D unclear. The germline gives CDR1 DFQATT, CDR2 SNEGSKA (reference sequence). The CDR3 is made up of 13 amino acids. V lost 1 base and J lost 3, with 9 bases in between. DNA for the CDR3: TGCAGTGCTAGAGCTGCCCTAGAAGAGACCCAGTACTTC. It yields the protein CSARAALEETQYF.

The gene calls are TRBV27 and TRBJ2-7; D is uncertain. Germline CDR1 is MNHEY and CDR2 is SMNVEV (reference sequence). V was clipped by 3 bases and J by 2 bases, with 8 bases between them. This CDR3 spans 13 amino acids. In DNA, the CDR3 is TGTGCCAGCAGTTTTCCCGGTACCTACGAGCAGTACTTC. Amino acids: CASSFPGTYEQYF.

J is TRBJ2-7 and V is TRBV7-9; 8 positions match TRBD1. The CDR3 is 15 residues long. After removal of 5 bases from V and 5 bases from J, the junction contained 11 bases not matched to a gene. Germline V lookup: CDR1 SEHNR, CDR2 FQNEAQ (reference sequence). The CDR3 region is CASSRSTGGKNEQYF. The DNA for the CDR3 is TGTGCCAGCAGCCGTTCTACAGGGGGGAAAAACGAGCAGTACTTC. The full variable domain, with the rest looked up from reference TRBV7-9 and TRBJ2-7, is DTGVSQNPRHKITKRGQNVTFRCDPISEHNRLYWYRQTLGQGPEFLTYFQNEAQLEKSRLLSDRFSAERPKGSFSTLEIQRTEQGDSAMYLCASSRSTGGKNEQYFGPGTRLTVT.

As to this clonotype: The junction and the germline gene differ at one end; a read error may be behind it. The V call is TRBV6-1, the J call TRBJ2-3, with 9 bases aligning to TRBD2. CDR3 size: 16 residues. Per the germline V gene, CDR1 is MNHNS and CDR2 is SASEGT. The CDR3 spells CAGRLLAGSSTDTQYF. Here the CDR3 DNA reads TGTGCCGGCAGACTCCTAGCGGGGTCTAGCACAGATACGCAGTATTTT.

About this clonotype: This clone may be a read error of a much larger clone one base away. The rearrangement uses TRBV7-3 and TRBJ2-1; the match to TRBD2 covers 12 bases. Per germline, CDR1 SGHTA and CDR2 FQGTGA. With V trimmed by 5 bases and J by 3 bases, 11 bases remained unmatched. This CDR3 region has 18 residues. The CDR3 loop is CASSPGLAGGLSYNEQFF. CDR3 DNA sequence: TGTGCCAGCAGCCCCGGGCTAGCGGGAGGGCTTAGCTACAATGAGCAGTTCTTC.

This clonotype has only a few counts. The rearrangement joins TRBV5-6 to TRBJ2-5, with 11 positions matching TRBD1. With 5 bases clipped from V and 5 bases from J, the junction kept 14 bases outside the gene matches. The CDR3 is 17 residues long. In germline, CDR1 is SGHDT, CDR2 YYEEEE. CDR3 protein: CASRSGTGGPRSETQYF. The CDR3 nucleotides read TGTGCCAGCAGGTCTGGGACAGGGGGTCCCCGATCTGAGACCCAGTACTTC.

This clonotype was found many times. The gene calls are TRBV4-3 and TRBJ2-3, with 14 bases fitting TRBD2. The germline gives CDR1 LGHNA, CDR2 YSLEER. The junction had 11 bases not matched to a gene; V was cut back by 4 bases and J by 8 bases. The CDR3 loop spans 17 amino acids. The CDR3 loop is CASSLDRGTSGSGTQYF. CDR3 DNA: TGCGCCAGCAGCCTTGATAGAGGGACTAGCGGGAGCGGTACGCAGTATTTT.

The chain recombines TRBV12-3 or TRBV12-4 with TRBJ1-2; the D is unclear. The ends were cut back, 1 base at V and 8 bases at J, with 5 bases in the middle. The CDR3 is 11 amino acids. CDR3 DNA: TGTGCCAGCAGTTTAGGAGGGGGCTACACCTTC. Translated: CASSLGGGYTF.

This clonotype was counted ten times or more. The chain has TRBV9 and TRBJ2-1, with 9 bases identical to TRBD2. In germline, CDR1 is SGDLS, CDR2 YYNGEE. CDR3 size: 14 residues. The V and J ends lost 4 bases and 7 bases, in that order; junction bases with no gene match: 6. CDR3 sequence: CASSLSGSGNEQFF. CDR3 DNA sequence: TGTGCCAGCAGCCTTAGCGGGAGTGGGAATGAGCAGTTCTTC.

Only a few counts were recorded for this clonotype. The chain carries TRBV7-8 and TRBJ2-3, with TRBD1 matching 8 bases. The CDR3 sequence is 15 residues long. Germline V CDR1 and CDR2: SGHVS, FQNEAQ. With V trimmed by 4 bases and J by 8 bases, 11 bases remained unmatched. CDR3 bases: TGTGCCAGCAGCTATCGGACAGGGAAGGGGCTTACGCAGTATTTT. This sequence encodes CASSYRTGKGLTQYF.

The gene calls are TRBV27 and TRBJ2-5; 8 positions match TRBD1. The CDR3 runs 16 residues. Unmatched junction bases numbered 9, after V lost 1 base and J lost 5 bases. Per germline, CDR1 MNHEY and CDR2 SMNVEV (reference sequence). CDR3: CASSLFQGAMEETQYF. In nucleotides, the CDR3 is TGTGCCAGCAGTTTATTCCAGGGGGCGATGGAGGAGACCCAGTACTTC.

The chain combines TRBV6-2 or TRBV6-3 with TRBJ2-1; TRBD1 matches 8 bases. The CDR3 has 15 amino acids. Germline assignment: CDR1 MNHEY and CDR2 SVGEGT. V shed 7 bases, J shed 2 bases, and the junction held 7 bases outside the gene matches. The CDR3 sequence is CASKEQGEPYNEQFF. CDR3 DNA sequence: TGTGCCAGCAAGGAACAGGGGGAGCCCTACAATGAGCAGTTCTTC.

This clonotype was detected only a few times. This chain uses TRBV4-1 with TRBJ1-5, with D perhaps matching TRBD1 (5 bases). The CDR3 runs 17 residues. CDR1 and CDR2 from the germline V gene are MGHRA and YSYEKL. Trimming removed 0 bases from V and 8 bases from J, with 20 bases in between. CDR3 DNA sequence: TGCGCCAGCAGCCAAGAGTGGGCAGGGCCCCTAGGTGAGCCCCAGCATTTT. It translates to CASSQEWAGPLGEPQHF.

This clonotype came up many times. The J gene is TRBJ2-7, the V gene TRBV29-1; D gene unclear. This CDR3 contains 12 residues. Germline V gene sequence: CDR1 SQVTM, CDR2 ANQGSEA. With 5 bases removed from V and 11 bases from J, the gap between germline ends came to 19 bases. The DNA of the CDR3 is TGCAGCGTTTCCGTTTCTAATCTTGGGGAGTACTTC. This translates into CSVSVSNLGEYF.